Below, 14 T cell receptor beta chains from the same sample are listed, as sequenced in a study of cytomegalovirus exposure and HLA in healthy donors. Both 60 Vbeta primers and 13 Jbeta primers went into the PCR. Method: immunoSEQ multiplex PCR; TCRdb's copy keeps in-frame clones and lacks some. The table records approximately 92,000 clones, over 70% of them present only once. Sequenced sample: PBMCs. The receptors stem from a girl aged 2-10 years in good health and CMV-seropositive.

This chain links TRBV27 with TRBJ1-1; D ambiguous. Germline V lookup: CDR1 MNHEY, CDR2 SMNVEV (reference sequence). The CDR3 is 14 residues long. Between the trimmed V and J ends, which lost 3 bases and 0 bases, there was a span of 8 bases. The CDR3 is CASSFGFLNTEAFF. As DNA, the CDR3 is TGTGCCAGCAGTTTCGGGTTCTTGAACACTGAAGCTTTCTTT.

This chain connects TRBV30 to TRBJ2-3, with TRBD2 matching 8 bases. CDR1 and CDR2 (germline): GTSNPN, SVGIG (reference sequence). The CDR3 contains 15 residues. The J segment lost 0 bases and the V segment lost 0 bases, leaving 2 bases of the junction unmatched. CDR3: CAWSVTGGSTDTQYF. CDR3 coding DNA: TGTGCCTGGAGTGTAACGGGGGGGAGCACAGATACGCAGTATTTT.

The chain employs TRBV7-9 and TRBJ1-1; unclear D gene. From germline, CDR1 is SEHNR and CDR2 FQNEAQ (reference sequence). Trimming pared 5 bases from V and 3 bases from J, leaving 16 bases between. The CDR3 consists of 15 residues. The CDR3 DNA reads as TGTGCCAGCAGCCCCTCCCCCCAGAGGGACACTGAAGCTTTCTTT. The encoded protein is CASSPSPQRDTEAFF. The complete variable domain, with remaining parts taken from reference TRBV7-9 and TRBJ1-1, reads DTGVSQNPRHKITKRGQNVTFRCDPISEHNRLYWYRQTLGQGPEFLTYFQNEAQLEKSRLLSDRFSAERPKGSFSTLEIQRTEQGDSAMYLCASSPSPQRDTEAFFGQGTRLTVV.

The chain recombines TRBV28 with TRBJ2-1; the match to TRBD1 covers 7 bases. V shed 6 bases, J shed 7 bases, and the junction held 15 bases outside the gene matches. CDR3 length: 16 amino acids. Germline CDR1 is MDHEN and CDR2 is SYDVKM. The DNA of the CDR3 is TGTGCCAGCAGCTCGTCGGACAGGAGACCAACTAATGAGCAGTTCTTC. Its protein is CASSSSDRRPTNEQFF.

The genes are TRBV4-3 and TRBJ2-7; TRBD2 agrees at 8 bases. Germline loops: CDR1 LGHNA, CDR2 YSLEER. V gave up 5 bases and J gave up 6 bases; unmatched junction bases: 6. CDR3 length: 13 amino acids. CDR3 in amino acids: CASSSGSSSEQYF. For the CDR3, the DNA is TGCGCCAGCAGCAGCGGGAGTTCTAGCGAGCAGTACTTC.

The chain recombines TRBV30 with TRBJ1-2; D perhaps matches TRBD1 (6 bases). The germline V gene has CDR1 GTSNPN and CDR2 SVGIG (reference sequence). V was pared by 1 base and J by 4 bases, with 7 bases between. This CDR3 contains 12 residues. CDR3 nucleotides: TGTGCCTGGAGTGGACAGGTCTATGGCTACACCTTC. Its protein product is CAWSGQVYGYTF.

The rearrangement uses TRBV7-2 and TRBJ2-5, with TRBD2 matching 8 bases. The V gene end was trimmed by 5 bases and the J gene end by 4 bases; junction bases not matched to a gene: 6. CDR1 SGHTA and CDR2 FQGNSA come from the germline V gene. The CDR3 loop spans 14 amino acids. The CDR3 coding sequence is TGTGCCAGCAGCACGGGACTAGTAGGAGAGACCCAGTACTTC. Its translation: CASSTGLVGETQYF.

This clone occurred once. This chain uses TRBV6-5 with TRBJ2-7; D is perhaps TRBD2 (5 bases). Between the trimmed V and J ends, which lost 0 bases and 4 bases, there was a span of 16 bases. CDR3 length equals 16 residues. The germline gives CDR1 MNHEY, CDR2 SVGAGI. The DNA of the CDR3 is TGTGCCAGCAGTTACTCGATGCGGGTCCGTGGGTACGAGCAGTACTTC. It yields the protein CASSYSMRVRGYEQYF.

The chain has TRBV19 and TRBJ2-7, with no clear D. Germline-derived CDR1 and CDR2 are LNHDA and SQIVND (reference sequence). The V and J ends lost 3 bases and 2 bases respectively, with 14 bases between them. CDR3 length: 15 residues. CDR3 in amino acids: CASSMSRTTTYEQYF. DNA for the CDR3: TGTGCCAGTAGTATGTCCAGAACCACCACCTACGAGCAGTACTTC.

The chain recombines TRBV10-2 with TRBJ2-1; 7 bases match TRBD2. Trimming took 3 bases from V and 7 from J; bases not matched to a gene: 0. CDR3 length equals 12 residues. Germline V gene data show CDR1 as WSHSY and CDR2 as SAAADI. This CDR3 is CASSELANEQFF. The DNA of the CDR3 is TGCGCCAGCAGTGAACTAGCGAATGAGCAGTTCTTC.

This clone has just one count. The rearrangement uses TRBV6-5 and TRBJ2-5; D is uncertain. Germline V gives CDR1 MNHEY, CDR2 SVGAGI. V shed 7 bases and J shed 5 bases, with 8 bases lying between them. This CDR3 spans 11 amino acids. This CDR3 reads CASTLRETQYF. The CDR3 DNA follows: TGTGCCAGCACCCTACGGGAGACCCAGTACTTC.

The V call is TRBV5-1, the J call TRBJ1-1, with D hard to call. Germline loops: CDR1 SGHRS, CDR2 YFSETQ. CDR3 size: 13 residues. Trimming left V 0 bases short and J 4 bases short, with 7 bases between. CDR3 DNA: TGCGCCAGCAGCTTGGCTGGGAGCACTGAAGCTTTCTTT. This codes for CASSLAGSTEAFF.

The chain recombines TRBV29-1 with TRBJ1-4, with 9 bases lining up with TRBD1. This CDR3 comprises 13 residues. The ends lost 7 bases at V and 3 bases at J; junction bases unmatched: 3. Germline CDR1 is SQVTM and CDR2 is ANQGSEA. CDR3 in amino acids: CSARTGANEKLFF. DNA of the CDR3: TGCAGCGCCCGGACAGGGGCTAATGAAAAACTGTTTTTT.

The chain recombines TRBV7-9 with TRBJ1-2; tentatively, D is TRBD1 (6 bases). Trimming removed 5 bases from V and 3 bases from J, with 25 bases in between. CDR1 and CDR2 from the germline V gene are SEHNR and FQNEAQ (reference sequence). This CDR3 is built from 18 residues. DNA for the CDR3: TGTGCCAGCAGCCATTTCCGACTTCAGGGGATTTCCGACTATGGCTACACCTTC. The encoded protein is CASSHFRLQGISDYGYTF.